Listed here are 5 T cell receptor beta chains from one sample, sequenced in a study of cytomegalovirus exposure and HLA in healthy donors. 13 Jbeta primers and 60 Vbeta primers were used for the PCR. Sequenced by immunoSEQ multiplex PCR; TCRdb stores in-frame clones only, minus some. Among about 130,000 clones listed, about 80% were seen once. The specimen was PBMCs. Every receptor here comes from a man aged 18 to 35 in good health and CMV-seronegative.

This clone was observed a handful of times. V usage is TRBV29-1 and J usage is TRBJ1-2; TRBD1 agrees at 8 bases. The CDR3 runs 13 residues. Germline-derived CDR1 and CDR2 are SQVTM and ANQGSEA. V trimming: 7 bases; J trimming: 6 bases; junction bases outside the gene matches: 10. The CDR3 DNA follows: TGCAGCGGATGGGACGGACAGGGAAATGGCTACACCTTC. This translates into CSGWDGQGNGYTF. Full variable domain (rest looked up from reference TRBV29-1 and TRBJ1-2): SAVISQKPSRDICQRGTSLTIQCQVDSQVTMMFWYRQQPGQSLTLIATANQGSEATYESGFVIDKFPISRPNLTFSTLTVSNMSPEDSSIYLCSGWDGQGNGYTFGSGTRLTVV.

The CDR3 DNA reads TGTGCCAGCAGCCCAGGACCCGGGACTAGCAAAAATGAGCAGTTCTTC. Its translation is CASSPGPGTSKNEQFF. The V call is TRBV7-2, the J call TRBJ2-1; 9 bases are shared with TRBD2. Germline assignment: CDR1 SGHTA and CDR2 FQGNSA. The CDR3 contains 16 residues. V lost 5 bases to trimming and J lost 7 bases; unmatched junction nucleotides: 12.

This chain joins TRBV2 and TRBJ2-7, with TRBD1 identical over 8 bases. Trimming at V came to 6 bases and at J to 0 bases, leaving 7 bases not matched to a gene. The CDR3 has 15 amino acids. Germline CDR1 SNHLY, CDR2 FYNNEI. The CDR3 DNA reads TGTGCCAGCAGCCGACAGGGGATAGGCTCCTACGAGCAGTACGTC. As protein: CASSRQGIGSYEQYV.

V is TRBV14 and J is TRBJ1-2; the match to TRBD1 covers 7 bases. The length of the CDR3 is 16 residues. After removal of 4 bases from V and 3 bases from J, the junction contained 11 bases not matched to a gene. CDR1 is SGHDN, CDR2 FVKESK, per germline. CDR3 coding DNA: TGTGCCAGCAGCCCGGGACAGTCATTACGCCACTATGGCTACACCTTC. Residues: CASSPGQSLRHYGYTF. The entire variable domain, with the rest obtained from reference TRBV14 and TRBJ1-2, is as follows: EAGVTQFPSHSVIEKGQTVTLRCDPISGHDNLYWYRRVMGKEIKFLLHFVKESKQDESGMPNNRFLAERTGGTYSTLKVQPAELEDSGVYFCASSPGQSLRHYGYTFGSGTRLTVV.

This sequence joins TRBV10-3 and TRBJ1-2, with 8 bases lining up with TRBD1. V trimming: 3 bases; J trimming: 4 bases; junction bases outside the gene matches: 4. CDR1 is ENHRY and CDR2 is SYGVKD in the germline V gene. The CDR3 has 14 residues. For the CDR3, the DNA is TGTGCCATCAGTGAACAGGGACAGGCCTATGGCTACACCTTC. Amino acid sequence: CAISEQGQAYGYTF.